This TCR beta chain was retrieved from a study of T cell responses to AZD1222 COVID-19 vaccine. This table comes from immunoSEQ multiplex PCR, and its TCRdb copy is limited to in-frame clones, with some not included. The table shows approximately 170,000 clones, with around 90% occurring only once. V lost 1 base to trimming and J lost 10 bases; unmatched junction nucleotides: 5. The CDR3 length is 15 residues. CDR1 and CDR2 (germline): LGHDT, YNNKEL (reference sequence). The origin of this receptor is an adult who received the AZD1222 COVID-19 vaccine. The material was peripheral blood, obtained 28 days after the second AZD1222 dose. The V and J genes are TRBV3-1 (or the pseudogene TRBV3-2) and TRBJ1-6, with TRBD1 matching 9 bases. The CDR3 DNA reads as TGTGCCAGCAGCCAAGTAGGGGGACAGGGCTCACCCCTCCACTTT. Translation: CASSQVGGQGSPLHF.